Listed here are 23 T cell receptor beta chains from one sample, sequenced in a study of T cells in Graves' hyperthyroidism and ophthalmopathy. TCR beta CDR3 regions were amplified from RNA transcripts. Carried out on the TCR CDR3, a first-round RT-PCR used the HTBI primer set. TCRdb re-called the multiplex PCR reads with MiXCR, one entry per CDR3 protein. The sample records fewer than 650,000 distinct CDR3 sequences, 13% to 15% being singletons. Material: blood. These TCRs come from a young woman with Graves' ophthalmopathy.

The V gene is TRBV30, the J gene TRBJ2-5; possible D gene TRBD1, 6 bases. Trimming left V 5 bases short and J 1 base short, with 11 bases between. The germline V gene has CDR1 GTSNPN and CDR2 SVGIG (reference sequence). There are 13 residues in the CDR3. The CDR3 protein is CAWGTGLQETQYF. The CDR3 region has the DNA TGTGCCTGGGGAACAGGGCTCCAAGAGACCCAGTACTTC.

This clonotype was counted a few times. J is TRBJ2-1 and V is TRBV19; perhaps TRBD1 as D (5 bases). The CDR3 has 13 amino acids. Germline-derived CDR1 and CDR2 are LNHDA and SQIVND (reference sequence). V gave up 5 bases and J gave up 8 bases, with 13 bases separating them. CDR3 amino acids: CASSSAQGDEQFF. As DNA, the CDR3 is TGTGCCAGTAGTTCGGCCCAAGGGGATGAGCAGTTCTTC.

This clonotype occurred many times. The V gene is TRBV18, the J gene TRBJ1-1; 10 bases match TRBD1. Looked up from germline, CDR1 is KGHSH and CDR2 is LQKENI. CDR3 length: 15 residues. Germline trimming cut 5 bases from V and 4 bases from J; bases unmatched to any gene: 7. CDR3 sequence (DNA): TGTGCCAGCTCAACCGACAGGGGGCCCGTCACTGAAGCTTTCTTT. It yields the protein CASSTDRGPVTEAFF.

This clonotype was counted ten times or more. The rearrangement links TRBV6-1 to TRBJ2-3; 9 bases match TRBD1. Germline loops: CDR1 MNHNS, CDR2 SASEGT. The CDR3 is 17 residues long. V was clipped by 6 bases and J by 5 bases; unmatched bases: 15. The CDR3 sequence: CASSSLTWGQGKDTQYF. CDR3 sequence (DNA): TGTGCCAGCAGCTCCCTAACCTGGGGACAGGGAAAAGATACGCAGTATTTT.

The gene calls are TRBV4-2 and TRBJ2-3; 9 bases are a match to TRBD2. J gave up 6 bases and V 4 bases, and 8 bases lay outside the gene matches. The germline V gene has CDR1 LGHNA and CDR2 YNFKEQ. The CDR3 length is 15 residues. The CDR3 protein is CASSPSSSGRDTQYF. The CDR3 DNA reads as TGTGCCAGCAGCCCGTCGAGCAGCGGGAGGGATACGCAGTATTTT.

The chain is built from TRBV7-2 and TRBJ2-2; 7 nucleotides match TRBD1. The V segment lost 6 bases and the J segment 5 bases; nucleotides outside the gene matches: 15. Germline lookup yields CDR1 SGHTA and CDR2 FQGNSA. The CDR3 extends over 17 amino acids. In DNA form, the CDR3 reads TGTGCCAGCAGTCCAGCCGCCGACAGGGTTCTGACCGGGGAGCTGTTTTTT. Translated, it gives CASSPAADRVLTGELFF. Full variable domain (rest looked up from reference TRBV7-2 and TRBJ2-2): GAGVSQSPSNKVTEKGKDVELRCDPISGHTALYWYRQSLGQGLEFLIYFQGNSAPDKSGLPSDRFSAERTGGSVSTLTIQRTQQEDSAVYLCASSPAADRVLTGELFFGEGSRLTVL.

In this sample, this clonotype turned up a few times. V gene TRBV9 combines with J gene TRBJ2-1, with TRBD2 matching 7 bases. Germline V gene data show CDR1 as SGDLS and CDR2 as YYNGEE. The CDR3 has 16 amino acids. The ends lost 0 bases at V and 0 bases at J; junction bases unmatched: 3. CDR3 nucleotides: TGTGCCAGCAGCGTAGTAGCGGGCAGCTCCTACAATGAGCAGTTCTTC. It is translated as CASSVVAGSSYNEQFF. Supplemented by reference TRBV9 and TRBJ2-1, the full variable domain reads DSGVTQTPKHLITATGQRVTLRCSPRSGDLSVYWYQQSLDQGLQFLIQYYNGEERAKGNILERFSAQQFPDLHSELNLSSLELGDSALYFCASSVVAGSSYNEQFFGPGTRLTVL.

This clonotype was observed many times. The gene calls are TRBV24-1 and TRBJ1-2; unclear D gene. There are 13 residues in the CDR3. Trimming pared 1 base from V and 7 bases from J, leaving 9 bases between. Germline CDR1 KGHDR, CDR2 SFDVKD. In DNA, the CDR3 is TGTGCCACCAGTGATTTTACGGCAGCTGGCTACACCTTC. It yields the protein CATSDFTAAGYTF.

This clonotype occurred many times. The chain recombines TRBV30 with TRBJ1-2; D call uncertain. V lost 2 bases and J lost 4, with 11 bases in between. The CDR3 loop spans 13 amino acids. Germline CDR1 is GTSNPN and CDR2 is SVGIG (reference sequence). The CDR3 loop reads CAWSLLDGYGYTF. CDR3 in DNA: TGTGCCTGGAGTCTCCTGGACGGCTATGGCTACACCTTC.

Concerning this clonotype itself: This may arise from a read error, as a much more abundant clone is one base away. The final CDR3 position lacks the conserved phenylalanine or tryptophan, pointing to a likely read error. The gene calls are TRBV6-1 and TRBJ2-1; tentatively, D is TRBD1 or TRBD2 (5 bases each). Looked up from germline, CDR1 is MNHNS and CDR2 is SASEGT. Trimming removed 3 bases at V and 4 bases at J, with 13 bases between. The CDR3 covers 15 residues. CDR3 region: CASSDVFGGYNEQFL. The CDR3 DNA sequence: TGTGCCAGCAGTGATGTATTTGGGGGTTACAATGAGCAGTTCCTC.

This clonotype was seen only a few times. The chain combines TRBV30 with TRBJ2-7, with D tentatively TRBD1 or TRBD2 (7 bases each). Germline V gene lookup returns CDR1 GTSNPN and CDR2 SVGIG (reference sequence). This CDR3 is built from 14 residues. Trimming left V 3 bases short and J 6 bases short, with 18 bases between. CDR3 sequence reads: CAWSESGGGSEQYF. Here the CDR3 DNA reads TGTGCCTGGAGCGAATCAGGGGGGGGCAGCGAGCAGTACTTC.

This clonotype has ten or more counts. The V gene is TRBV3-1, the J gene TRBJ1-1, with D tentatively TRBD1 (6 bases). CDR3 length: 17 amino acids. The ends were cut back, 0 bases at V and 8 bases at J, with 22 bases in the middle. Germline CDR1 LGHDT, CDR2 YNNKEL (reference sequence). CDR3 in DNA: TGTGCCAGCAGCCAAGATAATGGTTTAGGGGGATTATACGAAGCTTTCTTT. Translating gives CASSQDNGLGGLYEAFF.

This clonotype was seen only once. J is TRBJ1-2 and V is TRBV6-2 or TRBV6-3; D is perhaps TRBD1 (6 bases). Trimming left V 6 bases short and J 4 bases short, with 24 bases between. Germline V gene sequence: CDR1 MNHEY, CDR2 SVGEGT. CDR3 length equals 17 residues. The CDR3 DNA sequence: TGTGCCAGCAGGCTACCCCAATCAGGGGCCGGACCCTATGGCTACACCTTC. Amino acid sequence: CASRLPQSGAGPYGYTF.

There are many counts of this clonotype. V usage is TRBV12-3 or TRBV12-4 and J usage is TRBJ1-1, with a possible D match to TRBD1 (5 bases). The CDR3 runs 15 residues. The V end was cut by 2 bases, the J end by 1 base, with 11 bases between. The CDR3 reads CASSLSQGENTEAFF. The CDR3 bases are TGTGCCAGCAGTTTATCCCAGGGCGAGAACACTGAAGCTTTCTTT.

Only a few counts were recorded for this clonotype. The chain employs TRBV29-1 and TRBJ1-2; possible D gene TRBD1, 6 bases. Deletions cut 4 bases from V and 3 bases from J, with 18 bases between. From germline, CDR1 is SQVTM and CDR2 ANQGSEA. There are 15 residues in the CDR3. CDR3 region: CSVGDLAGADYGYTF. In DNA, the CDR3 is TGCAGCGTTGGAGATCTTGCAGGGGCTGACTATGGCTACACCTTC.

The chain carries TRBV5-1 and TRBJ2-5, with 14 bases fitting TRBD2. This CDR3 is built from 16 residues. Germline V lookup: CDR1 SGHRS, CDR2 YFSETQ. Trimming took 0 bases from V and 5 from J; bases not matched to a gene: 3. CDR3 amino acids: CASSLAGTSGSETQYF. The CDR3 DNA reads as TGCGCCAGCAGCTTGGCTGGGACTAGCGGGAGCGAGACCCAGTACTTC.

This clonotype showed up just once. A clone one base away is much larger, so this may be a read error. The genes are TRBV30 and TRBJ1-1; no clear D. This CDR3 contains 13 residues. The V end was cut by 4 bases, the J end by 4 bases, with 13 bases between. Per the germline V gene, CDR1 is GTSNPN and CDR2 is SVGIG (reference sequence). The CDR3 spells CAWMVQKLTEAFF. The CDR3 DNA sequence: TGTGCCTGGATGGTCCAGAAGCTCACTGAAGCTTTCTTT.

Details on this clonotype: With a much larger clone just one base away, this may be a read error. The conserved final phenylalanine or tryptophan is absent from the CDR3, which likely points to a read error. V is TRBV27 and J is TRBJ2-1; TRBD2 matches at 13 bases. This CDR3 region has 16 residues. Trimming at V came to 5 bases and at J to 8 bases, leaving 9 bases not matched to a gene. Germline V gene data show CDR1 as MNHEY and CDR2 as SMNVEV (reference sequence). The CDR3 region is CASSPRTSGSGYEQFS. CDR3 nucleotide sequence: TGTGCCAGCAGTCCCCGGACTAGCGGGAGTGGCTATGAGCAGTTCTCC.

This clonotype has ten or more counts. V is TRBV10-3 and J is TRBJ1-2, with D possibly matching TRBD1 (6 bases). The CDR3 spans 13 residues. Germline V gene sequence: CDR1 ENHRY, CDR2 SYGVKD. Trimming took 8 bases from V and 6 from J, leaving 16 bases between them. CDR3 coding DNA: TGTGCCATCTCAAAGGGGGTAATGGATGGCTACACCTTC. Translated, it gives CAISKGVMDGYTF.

This clonotype was found many times. The chain combines TRBV5-1 with TRBJ2-7, with D possibly being TRBD1 (6 bases). Germline V lookup: CDR1 SGHRS, CDR2 YFSETQ. CDR3 length equals 15 residues. With 4 bases removed from V and 7 bases from J, the gap between germline ends came to 21 bases. DNA for the CDR3: TGCGCCAGCAGCGCAACCGGGACAACAACCCGGGAGCAGTACTTC. It is translated as CASSATGTTTREQYF.

J is TRBJ1-2 and V is TRBV20-1; D unresolved. Germline V lookup: CDR1 DFQATT, CDR2 SNEGSKA (reference sequence). Trimming shortened V by 1 base and J by 6 bases, and 15 bases separated the two germline ends. The CDR3 contains 14 residues. The CDR3 spells CSARGFDWHDGYTF. The DNA of the CDR3 is TGCAGTGCTAGAGGATTCGATTGGCACGATGGCTACACCTTC.

In its sample, this clonotype was seen many times. This sequence joins TRBV7-3 and TRBJ2-1; weak D call: TRBD2 (5 bases). The CDR3 loop spans 16 amino acids. The ends were cut back, 5 bases at V and 4 bases at J, with 18 bases in the middle. CDR1 SGHTA and CDR2 FQGTGA come from the germline V gene. CDR3 region: CASSPLGPGTYNEQFF. The CDR3 DNA reads TGTGCCAGCAGCCCACTAGGACCGGGTACTTACAATGAGCAGTTCTTC.

V usage is TRBV27 and J usage is TRBJ2-5; 9 positions match TRBD1. The germline CDR1 and CDR2 sequences are MNHEY and SMNVEV (reference sequence). The CDR3 consists of 15 residues. Trimming cost V 4 bases and J 7 bases; bases outside gene matches: 10. The CDR3 nucleotides read TGTGCCAGCAGTTCGCCGGGACAGGGACGGGGGACCCAGTACTTC. It yields the protein CASSSPGQGRGTQYF.